These 7 T cell receptor beta chains were sequenced from one sample in a study of post-analysis software for immune sequencing data. Their cognate antigens are unknown. The TCR beta cDNA libraries contained unique molecular identifiers. TCRdb called the PCR reads again in MiXCR, with one record for every CDR3 protein. This repertoire shows 500,000 to 600,000 distinct CDR3 sequences, around 47% found once; its top ten account for 1.5% to 2%. Study results and limitations: TRBV segments more frequent in patients than in controls numbered several and included TRBV5-6, TRBV5-1 and TRBV20-1.

The sequencing sample was made of blood. The receptors stem from a girl aged 5 to 17 with multiple sclerosis.

V gene TRBV5-1 combines with J gene TRBJ1-1; maybe TRBD1 (5 bases). V shed 5 bases and J shed 1 base, with 9 bases lying between them. The germline V gene encodes CDR1 SGHRS and CDR2 YFSETQ. The CDR3 length is 13 residues. The CDR3 reads CASRMTANTEAFF. As DNA, the CDR3 is TGCGCCAGCAGAATGACAGCGAACACTGAAGCTTTCTTT. The whole variable domain, remainder taken from reference TRBV5-1 and TRBJ1-1, is KAGVTQTPRYLIKTRGQQVTLSCSPISGHRSVSWYQQTPGQGLQFLFEYFSETQRNKGNFPGRFSGRQFSNSRSEMNVSTLELGDSALYLCASRMTANTEAFFGQGTRLTVV.

The J gene is TRBJ2-3, the V gene TRBV4-1; 11 bases match TRBD2. CDR3 length: 16 residues. Looked up from germline, CDR1 is MGHRA and CDR2 is YSYEKL. Losses at the gene ends were 4 bases for V and 3 bases for J; bases not matched to a gene: 6. The CDR3 DNA reads TGCGCCAGCAGCCCTCGGGGGACTAGCGGTACAGATACGCAGTATTTT. Amino acid sequence: CASSPRGTSGTDTQYF.

This chain joins TRBV7-6 and TRBJ1-6; a weak D match, TRBD1 (5 bases). Trimming took 4 bases from V and 5 from J, leaving 12 bases between them. The CDR3 spans 15 residues. CDR1 is SGHVS, CDR2 FNYEAQ, per germline. The CDR3 nucleotides are TGTGCCAGCAGCTCAACAACGGGGGATAATTCACCCCTCCACTTT. This codes for CASSSTTGDNSPLHF.

V and J are TRBV12-3 or TRBV12-4 and TRBJ2-7; the D gene is possibly TRBD1 (7 bases). The CDR3 has 12 residues. V was cut by 8 bases and J by 3 bases, with 11 bases left in between. The CDR3 spells CASQGGDYEQYF. The DNA of the CDR3 is TGTGCCAGCCAGGGGGGTGACTACGAGCAGTACTTC.

The chain links TRBV30 to TRBJ2-3; D is unresolved. The V gene lost 0 bases and the J gene lost 2 bases, with 9 bases spanning the gap. This CDR3 contains 14 residues. The germline V gene encodes CDR1 GTSNPN and CDR2 SVGIG (reference sequence). DNA for the CDR3: TGTGCCTGGAGTGTAGGGTCACCCACAGATACGCAGTATTTT. Amino acid sequence: CAWSVGSPTDTQYF.

This clonotype has a handful of counts. This chain connects TRBV5-1 to TRBJ2-1, with 13 bases identical to TRBD2. The germline CDR1 and CDR2 sequences are SGHRS and YFSETQ. J lost 10 bases, V lost 4 bases, and 11 bases had no gene match. The CDR3 extends over 16 amino acids. The CDR3 spells CASSPQGLAGALEQFF. In nucleotides, the CDR3 is TGCGCCAGCAGCCCACAAGGACTAGCGGGGGCCCTCGAGCAGTTCTTC. The whole variable domain, filled in from reference TRBV5-1 and TRBJ2-1, reads KAGVTQTPRYLIKTRGQQVTLSCSPISGHRSVSWYQQTPGQGLQFLFEYFSETQRNKGNFPGRFSGRQFSNSRSEMNVSTLELGDSALYLCASSPQGLAGALEQFFGPGTRLTVL.

With respect to this clonotype: Just one base apart from a much larger clone, this may be a read error. The CDR3 here is CASSQVAGGGADTQYF. The CDR3 nucleotides are TGTGCCAGCAGCCAAGTAGCGGGAGGGGGCGCAGATACGCAGTATTTT. V usage is TRBV4-2 and J usage is TRBJ2-3, with TRBD2 matching over 11 bases. Per germline, CDR1 LGHNA and CDR2 YNFKEQ. This CDR3 is 16 amino acids long. J was trimmed by 4 bases and V by 1 base; bases with no gene match: 4.